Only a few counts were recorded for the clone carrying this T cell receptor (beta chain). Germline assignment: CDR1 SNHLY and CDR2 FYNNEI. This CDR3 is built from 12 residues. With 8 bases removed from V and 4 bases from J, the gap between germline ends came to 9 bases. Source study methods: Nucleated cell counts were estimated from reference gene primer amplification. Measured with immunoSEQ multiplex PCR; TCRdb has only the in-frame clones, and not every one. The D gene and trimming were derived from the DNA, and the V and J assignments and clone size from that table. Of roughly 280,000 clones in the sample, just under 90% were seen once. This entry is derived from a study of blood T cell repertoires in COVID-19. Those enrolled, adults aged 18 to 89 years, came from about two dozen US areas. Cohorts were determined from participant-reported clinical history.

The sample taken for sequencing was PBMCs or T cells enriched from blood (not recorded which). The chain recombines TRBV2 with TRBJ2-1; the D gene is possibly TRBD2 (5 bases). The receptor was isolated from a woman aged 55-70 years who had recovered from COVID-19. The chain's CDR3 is CASLLAYNEQFF. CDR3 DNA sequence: TGTGCCAGCCTTCTAGCTTACAATGAGCAGTTCTTC.